The entry below describes one T cell receptor beta chain. The antigen remains unidentified. V lost 11 bases and J lost 2, with 14 bases in between. CDR3 length: 13 residues. Germline assignment: CDR1 MNHNS and CDR2 SASEGT. The entry originates in a study of cytomegalovirus exposure and HLA in healthy donors. The study, taken as a whole, reports: A list of 150 to 200 TCR beta chains associated with cytomegalovirus was given.

The table came from immunoSEQ multiplex PCR; TCRdb's copy has only in-frame clones and leaves some out. The sample yields fewer than 400,000 clones, approximately 86% seen once. The chain has TRBV6-1 and TRBJ2-3, with a tentative D call TRBD2 (6 bases). The clonotype comes from a man aged 25-45 years in good health and CMV-seronegative. The sample comprised PBMCs. The CDR3 DNA sequence: TGTGCCGGACGACTAGTCCCCACAGATACGCAGTATTTT. It codes for CAGRLVPTDTQYF.